The rows below give T cell receptor beta chains drawn from one sample of a study of T cells in Graves' hyperthyroidism and ophthalmopathy. TCRdb itself ran the multiplex PCR reads through MiXCR, one entry per CDR3 protein. The sample yields roughly 280,000 distinct CDR3 sequences, approximately 21% seen once. The specimen was blood. The receptor set was obtained from a man younger than 40 with Graves' ophthalmopathy. CDR3s include the opening cysteine and the closing phenylalanine or tryptophan. Fields, in order: J gene, V gene, clone size, D gene, CDR3 DNA, CDR3 protein. A D gene is named only where the DNA matches it firmly. Size is stated for part of the rows, as once, few or many counts, or as a class when the clone is expanded.

j_gene: TRBJ2-1; v_gene: TRBV24-1; abundance: few; d_gene: TRBD2; CDR3nt: TGTGCCACCAGTGCCAACGGGGGGAGTGAGCAGTTCTTC; CDR3aa: CATSANGGSEQFF
j_gene: TRBJ2-1; v_gene: TRBV20-1; abundance: few; d_gene: -; CDR3nt: TGCAGTGCTAGAGATAGTTTGACCGGGGCCCTTTACAATGAGCAGTTCTTC; CDR3aa: CSARDSLTGALYNEQFF
j_gene: TRBJ2-1; v_gene: TRBV18; abundance: many; d_gene: -; CDR3nt: TGTGCCAGCTTGAGCAGGGAAGATAGTGAGCAGTTCTTC; CDR3aa: CASLSREDSEQFF
j_gene: TRBJ1-5; v_gene: TRBV28; abundance: many; d_gene: -; CDR3nt: TGTGCCAGCAGTGAGCTGATACCGAGCAATCAGCCCCAGCATTTT; CDR3aa: CASSELIPSNQPQHF
j_gene: TRBJ2-1; v_gene: TRBV27; abundance: once; d_gene: -; CDR3nt: TGTGCCAGCGGACGAGGAGGTCGACCTCGCAATGAGCAGTTCTTC; CDR3aa: CASGRGGRPRNEQFF
j_gene: TRBJ2-7; v_gene: TRBV11-2; abundance: many; d_gene: TRBD2; CDR3nt: TGTGCCAGCAGCTCCGGACTAGCGCTAACCTACGAGCAGTACTTC; CDR3aa: CASSSGLALTYEQYF
j_gene: TRBJ2-1; v_gene: TRBV27; abundance: few; d_gene: TRBD2; CDR3nt: TGTGCCAGCAGTTCGGGGATTAGCGGGAGGGACAATGAGCAGTTCTTC; CDR3aa: CASSSGISGRDNEQFF
j_gene: TRBJ1-3; v_gene: TRBV5-1; abundance: -; d_gene: -; CDR3nt: TGTGCCAGCAGCAGCGACACATCCTCTGGAAACACCATATATTTT; CDR3aa: CASSSDTSSGNTIYF
j_gene: TRBJ2-1; v_gene: TRBV6-1; abundance: few; d_gene: TRBD2; CDR3nt: TGTGCCAGCAGTGACCCCAGCGGGAGGTCCTACAATGAGCAGTTCTTC; CDR3aa: CASSDPSGRSYNEQFF
j_gene: TRBJ2-5; v_gene: TRBV5-6; abundance: few; d_gene: -; CDR3nt: TGTGCCAGCAGCTTGGCCGGGGCGGGGACCCAGTACTTC; CDR3aa: CASSLAGAGTQYF
j_gene: TRBJ2-7; v_gene: TRBV11-2; abundance: -; d_gene: TRBD2; CDR3nt: TGTGCCAGCAGCCCTCGGGCCGGGACTAGCGGCTCCTACGAGCAGTACTTC; CDR3aa: CASSPRAGTSGSYEQYF
j_gene: TRBJ1-1; v_gene: TRBV3-1; abundance: many; d_gene: TRBD1; CDR3nt: TGTGCCAGCACCGGGACAGTGACGAACACTGAAGCTTTCTTT; CDR3aa: CASTGTVTNTEAFF
j_gene: TRBJ2-7; v_gene: TRBV29-1; abundance: -; d_gene: -; CDR3nt: TGCAGCGTTGGTGGCAGGGGTTTGGGGGAGCAGTACTTC; CDR3aa: CSVGGRGLGEQYF
j_gene: TRBJ2-3; v_gene: TRBV10-3; abundance: few; d_gene: TRBD1; CDR3nt: TGTGCCACCGAAACGACAGGGGCGGGTGCAGATACGCAGTATTTT; CDR3aa: CATETTGAGADTQYF
j_gene: TRBJ2-4; v_gene: TRBV28; abundance: -; d_gene: -; CDR3nt: TGTGCCAGCAGTTATTGGGGGACCCAAGGACTGGCCAAAAACATTCAGTACTTC; CDR3aa: CASSYWGTQGLAKNIQYF
j_gene: TRBJ1-3; v_gene: TRBV19; abundance: -; d_gene: -; CDR3nt: TGTGCCAGTAAGGCGGTTCCTGGAAACACCATATATTTT; CDR3aa: CASKAVPGNTIYF
j_gene: TRBJ1-1; v_gene: TRBV5-1; abundance: -; d_gene: -; CDR3nt: TGCGCCAGCAGCTTGGCCACAGCTAACACTGAAGCTTTCTTT; CDR3aa: CASSLATANTEAFF
j_gene: TRBJ2-4; v_gene: TRBV11-2; abundance: -; d_gene: TRBD1; CDR3nt: TGTGCCAGCAGCGCCCGACAGGGTCAAAACATTCAGTACTTC; CDR3aa: CASSARQGQNIQYF
j_gene: TRBJ1-4; v_gene: TRBV30; abundance: few; d_gene: TRBD1; CDR3nt: TGTGCCTGGAGTGTACATATCCCCCGGGACAGGTCTAATGAAAAACTGTTTTTT; CDR3aa: CAWSVHIPRDRSNEKLFF
j_gene: TRBJ2-5; v_gene: TRBV5-5; abundance: -; d_gene: -; CDR3nt: TGTGCCAGCAGCTTGGAACGGACCCAGCAAGAGACCCAGTACTTC; CDR3aa: CASSLERTQQETQYF
j_gene: TRBJ2-7; v_gene: TRBV6-2/TRBV6-3; abundance: few; d_gene: -; CDR3nt: TGTGCCAGCAGTTACACCTGGGGTCCCTACGAGCAGTACTTC; CDR3aa: CASSYTWGPYEQYF
j_gene: TRBJ1-5; v_gene: TRBV5-6; abundance: -; d_gene: -; CDR3nt: TGTGCCAGCAGCTTGGGACCGATGGGCAATCAGCCCCAGCATTTT; CDR3aa: CASSLGPMGNQPQHF
j_gene: TRBJ2-3; v_gene: TRBV5-1; abundance: -; d_gene: -; CDR3nt: TGCGCCAGCAGCTTGATACCTCAGGGGCTGTCTGGCACAGATACGCAGTATTTT; CDR3aa: CASSLIPQGLSGTDTQYF
j_gene: TRBJ1-1; v_gene: TRBV15; abundance: few; d_gene: TRBD1; CDR3nt: TGTGCCACCAGCTCGGGACAGGGTACTGAAGCTTTCTTT; CDR3aa: CATSSGQGTEAFF
j_gene: TRBJ2-5; v_gene: TRBV6-1; abundance: few; d_gene: TRBD2; CDR3nt: TGTGCCAGCCAGAATTGGGGGAGGGGTCTCCAAGAGACCCAGTACTTC; CDR3aa: CASQNWGRGLQETQYF
j_gene: TRBJ2-5; v_gene: TRBV3-1; abundance: few; d_gene: -; CDR3nt: TGTGCCAGCAGCCAGCAGGGTAGTCGAGAGACCCAGTACTTC; CDR3aa: CASSQQGSRETQYF
j_gene: TRBJ2-1; v_gene: TRBV12-3/TRBV12-4; abundance: many; d_gene: -; CDR3nt: TGTGCCAGCAGCCTGGACAGCCTAATCACTTTCTACAATGAGCAGTTCTTC; CDR3aa: CASSLDSLITFYNEQFF
j_gene: TRBJ2-1; v_gene: TRBV12-3/TRBV12-4; abundance: -; d_gene: -; CDR3nt: TGTGCCAGCAGCGAACGAACAGTTCGTGAGCAGTTCTTC; CDR3aa: CASSERTVREQFF
j_gene: TRBJ1-3; v_gene: TRBV20-1; abundance: -; d_gene: TRBD1; CDR3nt: TGCAGTGCTAGAGTCGACAGGGGGCATGGAAACACCATATATTTT; CDR3aa: CSARVDRGHGNTIYF
j_gene: TRBJ1-5; v_gene: TRBV24-1; abundance: -; d_gene: -; CDR3nt: TGTGCCACCAGTGAAACCGGGACACTCAATCAGCCCCAGCATTTT; CDR3aa: CATSETGTLNQPQHF
j_gene: TRBJ2-7; v_gene: TRBV28; abundance: -; d_gene: TRBD2; CDR3nt: TGTGCCAGCAGCACGGATAGGACTAGCGGGAGGAAATACGAGCAGCACTTC; CDR3aa: CASSTDRTSGRKYEQHF
j_gene: TRBJ1-2; v_gene: TRBV7-2; abundance: -; d_gene: TRBD1; CDR3nt: TGTGCCAGCAGCCCCGGGAGACAGGGGGCGCGTGGCTACACCTTC; CDR3aa: CASSPGRQGARGYTF
j_gene: TRBJ2-1; v_gene: TRBV3-1; abundance: many; d_gene: -; CDR3nt: TGTGCCAGCAGCCGTCAGGGGACTATAGACGATGAGCAGTTCTTC; CDR3aa: CASSRQGTIDDEQFF
j_gene: TRBJ2-1; v_gene: TRBV10-3; abundance: -; d_gene: -; CDR3nt: TGTGCCATCAGTGAATCTTACAATGAGCAGTTCTTC; CDR3aa: CAISESYNEQFF
j_gene: TRBJ2-6; v_gene: TRBV20-1; abundance: once; d_gene: -; CDR3nt: TGCAGTGCTAGAGGCGGTTACTCTGGGGCCAACGTCCTGACTTTC; CDR3aa: CSARGGYSGANVLTF
j_gene: TRBJ2-7; v_gene: TRBV6-4; abundance: -; d_gene: -; CDR3nt: TGTGCCAGCTCAATGAGGGATGGGGACTACGAGCAGTACTTC; CDR3aa: CASSMRDGDYEQYF
j_gene: TRBJ1-1; v_gene: TRBV3-1; abundance: many; d_gene: -; CDR3nt: TGTGCCAGCAGCCCAAGTGGGACAAAAAGGAATGAAGCTTTCTTT; CDR3aa: CASSPSGTKRNEAFF
j_gene: TRBJ1-6; v_gene: TRBV19; abundance: -; d_gene: -; CDR3nt: TGTGCCAGTAAGGAGACAACTAATCCACCCCTCCACTTT; CDR3aa: CASKETTNPPLHF
j_gene: TRBJ2-7; v_gene: TRBV19; abundance: -; d_gene: -; CDR3nt: TGTGCCAGTAGTACAGGCTGGTACTACGAGCAGTACTTC; CDR3aa: CASSTGWYYEQYF
j_gene: TRBJ2-3; v_gene: TRBV7-2; abundance: many; d_gene: -; CDR3nt: TGTGCCAGCAGCTCCGAGTACTCTAGCACAGATACGCAGTATTTT; CDR3aa: CASSSEYSSTDTQYF
j_gene: TRBJ2-5; v_gene: TRBV6-1; abundance: -; d_gene: TRBD1; CDR3nt: TGTGCCAGCAGTTCCCTGACAGGGGAAGAGACCCAGTACTTC; CDR3aa: CASSSLTGEETQYF
j_gene: TRBJ2-7; v_gene: TRBV5-1; abundance: few; d_gene: -; CDR3nt: TGCGCCAGCAGCTTGGTGGCGGGCCGCTTGAGCGAGCAGTACTTC; CDR3aa: CASSLVAGRLSEQYF
j_gene: TRBJ1-2; v_gene: TRBV7-2; abundance: many; d_gene: TRBD1; CDR3nt: TGTGCCAGCAGCTTTACCGGGACAGGGGATGGCTACACCTTC; CDR3aa: CASSFTGTGDGYTF